The 30 T cell receptor beta chains given below trace back to one sample, sequenced in a study of cytomegalovirus exposure and HLA in healthy donors. The PCR ran on 60 Vbeta and 13 Jbeta primers. Produced via immunoSEQ multiplex PCR; TCRdb's table is partial and in-frame only. This table holds 83,000 or so clones, 80% to 90% found once. Sequencing used PBMCs. Every receptor here comes from a woman aged 25 to 39 in good health and CMV-seronegative.

The chain is built from TRBV5-1 and TRBJ2-5; no clear D gene. Germline V CDR1 and CDR2: SGHRS, YFSETQ. The CDR3 consists of 14 residues. Trimming pared 1 base from V and 2 bases from J, leaving 9 bases between. The CDR3 reads CASSLSRSQETQYF. CDR3 coding DNA: TGCGCCAGCAGCTTGAGCCGGTCACAAGAGACCCAGTACTTC.

The gene calls are TRBV9 and TRBJ2-7; TRBD2 might be the D (6 bases). The V gene lost 4 bases and the J gene lost 4 bases, with 9 bases spanning the gap. There are 12 residues in the CDR3. CDR1 SGDLS and CDR2 YYNGEE come from the germline V gene. The CDR3 DNA is TGTGCCAGCAGCTCTCGGGAGTACGAGCAGTACTTC. Protein product: CASSSREYEQYF.

Worth noting for this clone: One end of the junction fails to match germline, which may point to a read error. The J gene is TRBJ2-4, the V gene TRBV7-9, with 8 bases fitting TRBD1. The CDR3 spans 13 residues. From germline, CDR1 is SEHNR and CDR2 FQNEAQ (reference sequence). Here the CDR3 reads CASSLGGQGRSNF. As DNA, the CDR3 is TGTGCCAGCAGCTTAGGTGGACAGGGCCGGAGTAACTTC.

Regarding this clone: At one of its ends the junction is not consistent with the germline gene, which may arise from a read error. The CDR3 region has the DNA TGTTCCAGCTGCCCCCGGCCAGGGGCATACAATGAGCAGTTCTTC. Translation gives CSSCPRPGAYNEQFF. This chain links TRBV7-9 with TRBJ2-1, with TRBD1 as a possible D gene (6 bases). CDR3 length: 15 amino acids. The germline CDR1 and CDR2 sequences are SEHNR and FQNEAQ (reference sequence).

The chain links TRBV19 to TRBJ2-7; 8 nucleotides line up with TRBD2. Germline assignment: CDR1 LNHDA and CDR2 SQIVND (reference sequence). The CDR3 loop spans 12 amino acids. The V segment lost 8 bases and the J segment 7 bases; nucleotides outside the gene matches: 7. The CDR3 sequence: CASGAGAGEQYF. The CDR3 nucleotides read TGTGCCAGTGGAGCGGGAGCGGGAGAGCAGTACTTC.

Worth noting for this clone: The junction shows a germline mismatch at one end, possibly a read error. This chain links TRBV29-1 with TRBJ1-2; D is uncertain. Germline CDR1 reads SQVTM; CDR2 reads ANQGSEA. There are 14 residues in the CDR3. CDR3 in amino acids: CASRRMELNYGYTF. CDR3 DNA: TGTGCCTCACGTAGGATGGAGCTTAACTATGGCTACACCTTC.

This chain uses TRBV30 with TRBJ1-1; D may be TRBD1 (6 bases). V dropped 3 bases and J dropped 5 bases, with 16 bases sitting between them. CDR3 length equals 14 residues. Germline V gene data show CDR1 as GTSNPN and CDR2 as SVGIG (reference sequence). As DNA, the CDR3 is TGTGCCTGGAGAAGCGGAGACAGGCGGACTGAAGCTTTCTTT. The encoded protein is CAWRSGDRRTEAFF.

This chain connects TRBV6-5 to TRBJ1-1, with 8 nucleotides matching TRBD1. J gave up 4 bases and V 6 bases, and 4 bases lay outside the gene matches. This CDR3 spans 13 amino acids. CDR1 MNHEY and CDR2 SVGAGI come from the germline V gene. DNA for the CDR3: TGTGCCAGCAGAGAAGACAGGGGCACTGAAGCTTTCTTT. Amino acids: CASREDRGTEAFF.

V and J are TRBV30 and TRBJ2-7; 8 positions match TRBD2. Per germline, CDR1 GTSNPN and CDR2 SVGIG (reference sequence). J was trimmed by 5 bases and V by 4 bases; bases with no gene match: 10. This CDR3 is 14 amino acids long. The CDR3 spells CAWTRGGAVHEQYF. Written as DNA, the CDR3 is TGTGCCTGGACTCGGGGGGGGGCGGTTCACGAGCAGTACTTC.

V gene TRBV10-1 combines with J gene TRBJ2-1; 7 nucleotides match TRBD2. CDR1 is WNHNN and CDR2 is SYGVQD in the germline V gene (reference sequence). The CDR3 has 15 amino acids. V shed 4 bases and J 8 bases; nucleotides not matched to a gene: 11. The CDR3 sequence is CASSARSSAGDEQFF. The CDR3 DNA reads as TGCGCCAGCAGTGCCCGATCTAGCGCGGGAGATGAGCAGTTCTTC.

The J gene is TRBJ1-2, the V gene TRBV9; 8 bases are a match to TRBD1. V gave up 3 bases and J gave up 5 bases; unmatched junction bases: 9. Germline CDR1 reads SGDLS; CDR2 reads YYNGEE. This CDR3 is built from 15 residues. CDR3 DNA: TGTGCCAGCAGCGGAGAGACAGGGGTTTCGTATGGCTACACCTTC. This gives the protein CASSGETGVSYGYTF.

The chain links TRBV5-1 to TRBJ1-1; a possible D gene is TRBD1 (6 bases). The CDR3 runs 15 residues. Germline-derived CDR1 and CDR2 are SGHRS and YFSETQ. The V end lost 4 bases, the J end lost 0 bases, and 13 bases lay between the germline ends. The CDR3 reads CASSPRGGVNTEAFF. Written as DNA, the CDR3 is TGCGCCAGCAGCCCTAGGGGGGGGGTGAACACTGAAGCTTTCTTT.

The rearrangement joins TRBV5-1 to TRBJ2-7, with TRBD2 matching over 10 bases. Germline V gives CDR1 SGHRS, CDR2 YFSETQ. The CDR3 runs 14 residues. The V segment lost 4 bases and the J segment 2 bases; nucleotides outside the gene matches: 3. The DNA for the CDR3 is TGCGCCAGCAGCCTAGCGGGAGCCACCTACGAGCAGTACTTC. Translated, it gives CASSLAGATYEQYF.

This chain links TRBV15 with TRBJ1-2; 8 bases map to TRBD1. Germline V gene lookup returns CDR1 LNHNV and CDR2 YYDKDF (reference sequence). Trimming took 0 bases from V and 7 from J; bases not matched to a gene: 7. This CDR3 region has 15 residues. The DNA for the CDR3 is TGTGCCACCAGCAGAGATCTAGCGACAGGGGTTGGCTACACCTTC. Encoded protein: CATSRDLATGVGYTF.

V and J are TRBV28 and TRBJ1-2; D remains unclear. Trimming took 10 bases from V and 6 from J, leaving 24 bases between them. CDR3 length: 15 amino acids. CDR1 and CDR2 from the germline V gene are MDHEN and SYDVKM. The CDR3 bases are TGTGCCACCGTGATGGAGGTCTTCGGGGATCATGGCTACACCTTC. Residues: CATVMEVFGDHGYTF.

The chain combines TRBV4-3 with TRBJ1-6; 11 nucleotides match TRBD1. Trimming cost V 5 bases and J 7 bases; bases outside gene matches: 4. The length of the CDR3 is 15 residues. Germline V CDR1 and CDR2: LGHNA, YSLEER. The CDR3 bases are TGCGCCAGCAGCGGACAGGGGGCGGACAATTCACCCCTCCACTTT. Translation gives CASSGQGADNSPLHF.

In DNA, the CDR3 is TGTGCCAGCAGTGCCCTCTCACAGGGGTCGAACTCTGGAAACACCATATATTTT. Protein: CASSALSQGSNSGNTIYF. The chain couples TRBV6-1 to TRBJ1-3; 7 bases fit TRBD1. Per the germline V gene, CDR1 is MNHNS and CDR2 is SASEGT. V shed 4 bases and J 0 bases; nucleotides not matched to a gene: 12. The CDR3 length is 18 residues.

The V call is TRBV5-1, the J call TRBJ2-7; D may be TRBD2 (6 bases). Trimming removed 4 bases at V and 0 bases at J, with 11 bases between. CDR1 and CDR2 (germline): SGHRS, YFSETQ. The CDR3 length is 14 residues. CDR3: CASSGGTPSYEQYF. CDR3 in DNA: TGCGCCAGCAGCGGAGGGACGCCCTCCTACGAGCAGTACTTC.

The V and J genes are TRBV5-1 and TRBJ1-1; D perhaps matches TRBD1 (5 bases). The CDR3 runs to 14 residues. The V end lost 0 bases, the J end lost 2 bases, and 8 bases lay between the germline ends. The germline CDR1 and CDR2 sequences are SGHRS and YFSETQ. The CDR3 here is CASSLAGGNTEAFF. The DNA of the CDR3 is TGCGCCAGCAGCTTGGCCGGGGGAAACACTGAAGCTTTCTTT. The full variable domain, its missing parts supplied by reference TRBV5-1 and TRBJ1-1, is KAGVTQTPRYLIKTRGQQVTLSCSPISGHRSVSWYQQTPGQGLQFLFEYFSETQRNKGNFPGRFSGRQFSNSRSEMNVSTLELGDSALYLCASSLAGGNTEAFFGQGTRLTVV.

This chain joins TRBV28 and TRBJ2-1; D gene uncertain. Germline V gene data show CDR1 as MDHEN and CDR2 as SYDVKM. This CDR3 is 15 amino acids long. V shed 5 bases and J shed 0 bases, with 11 bases lying between them. CDR3 coding DNA: TGTGCCAGCAGTCACAGCTTCAGCTCCTACAATGAGCAGTTCTTC. This gives the protein CASSHSFSSYNEQFF.

The chain joins TRBV20-1 to TRBJ2-7; 9 bases map to TRBD1. This CDR3 is built from 11 residues. The trim removed 6 bases at V and 7 bases at J, leaving 4 bases unmatched. CDR1 is DFQATT and CDR2 is SNEGSKA in the germline V gene (reference sequence). CDR3 DNA: TGCAGTGCCCTGACAGGGGGGGAGCAGTACTTC. It is translated as CSALTGGEQYF.

This chain uses TRBV5-1 with TRBJ1-1; D possibly corresponds to TRBD1 (5 bases). The germline gives CDR1 SGHRS, CDR2 YFSETQ. Trimming left V 4 bases short and J 1 base short, with 8 bases between. This CDR3 region has 13 residues. For the CDR3, the DNA is TGCGCCAGCAGCCCGGGGGAGAACACTGAAGCTTTCTTT. Protein product: CASSPGENTEAFF.

This chain joins TRBV21-1 and TRBJ1-1; the table's D call TRBD1 went unverified against the DNA. TRBV21-1 is reported as a pseudogene. The CDR3 is 12 residues long. CDR3 nucleotide sequence: TGTGCCAGCAGCCCGACAGTCGCTGAAGCTTTCTTT. Translated, it gives CASSPTVAEAFF.

The chain couples TRBV5-6 to TRBJ1-5, with D possibly being TRBD1 (5 bases). Trimming left V 7 bases short and J 3 bases short, with 14 bases between. There are 14 residues in the CDR3. Germline values: CDR1 SGHDT, CDR2 YYEEEE. CDR3 in amino acids: CASLGQGPNQPQHF. Here the CDR3 DNA reads TGTGCCAGCCTAGGGCAGGGCCCCAATCAGCCCCAGCATTTT.

The V and J genes are TRBV5-1 and TRBJ2-7; D is undetermined. The V gene lost 1 base and the J gene lost 6 bases, with 11 bases spanning the gap. CDR1 is SGHRS, CDR2 YFSETQ, per germline. The CDR3 covers 13 residues. In DNA form, the CDR3 reads TGCGCCAGCAGCTTGTTAACTCCCCTCGAGCAGTACTTC. It is translated as CASSLLTPLEQYF.

The chain is built from TRBV11-2 and TRBJ1-5; D unresolved. Trimming took 0 bases from V and 9 from J, leaving 9 bases between them. The CDR3 consists of 13 residues. CDR1 is SGHAT and CDR2 is FQNNGV in the germline V gene. The chain's CDR3 is CASSLDGGLPQHF. The CDR3 DNA sequence: TGTGCCAGCAGCTTAGATGGAGGGTTGCCCCAGCATTTT. The variable domain in full, completed from reference TRBV11-2 and TRBJ1-5, reads EAGVAQSPRYKIIEKRQSVAFWCNPISGHATLYWYQQILGQGPKLLIQFQNNGVVDDSQLPKDRFSAERLKGVDSTLKIQPAKLEDSAVYLCASSLDGGLPQHFGDGTRLSIL.

The gene calls are TRBV10-3 and TRBJ2-1; 8 bases are shared with TRBD2. Trimming took 5 bases from V and 1 from J; bases not matched to a gene: 4. CDR3 size: 15 residues. The germline CDR1 and CDR2 sequences are ENHRY and SYGVKD. CDR3: CAISPGGVSYNEQFF. In DNA form, the CDR3 reads TGTGCCATCAGTCCCGGGGGGGTTTCCTACAATGAGCAGTTCTTC.

The CDR3 loop reads CASSLRTGNYGYTF. The CDR3 DNA follows: TGTGCCAGCAGTTTAAGGACAGGAAACTATGGCTACACCTTC. The rearrangement links TRBV28 to TRBJ1-2, with 7 bases matching TRBD1. This CDR3 comprises 14 residues. Germline lookup yields CDR1 MDHEN and CDR2 SYDVKM. With 2 bases clipped from V and 2 bases from J, the junction kept 2 bases outside the gene matches.

This clone was recorded once. The V gene is TRBV20-1, the J gene TRBJ1-2, with D uncertain. Germline CDR1 is DFQATT and CDR2 is SNEGSKA (reference sequence). The CDR3 is 11 amino acids. Trimming took 5 bases from V and 4 from J, leaving 8 bases between them. CDR3 sequence reads: CSAFSFYGYTF. In DNA, the CDR3 is TGCAGTGCTTTCTCTTTCTATGGCTACACCTTC.

This sequence joins TRBV21-1 and TRBJ2-1; TRBD2 was called by the table and not checked on the DNA. TRBV21-1 is a pseudogene locus. The CDR3 length is 18 residues. DNA of the CDR3: TGTGCCAGCAGCAAATTTCAAAAACTAGCGGGAGGGCCTAAGGTTCGGTTCTTC. It specifies CASSKFQKLAGGPKVRFF.